The rows below give T cell receptor gamma chains drawn from one sample of a study of Vδ1+ human thymocytes. TCRdb re-called clones from the multiplex PCR reads using CATT. The sample holds about 23,000 gamma-chain clones; about 13% are singletons and the top ten take under 2%. The sample taken for sequencing was Vdelta1+ gamma-delta thymocytes from the thymus. The receptor set was obtained from a child younger than two who had congenital heart surgery. CDR3s include the opening cysteine and the closing phenylalanine or tryptophan. The order of the fields is V gene, clone size, J gene, CDR3 DNA, CDR3 protein. A row's size may be missing; if present it is once, few, many or a size class.

v_call: TRGV5; clone_size: .; j_call: TRGJ1/TRGJ2; cdr3_nt: TGTGCCACCTGGGACAGCCAATCGAATTATTGTAAGAAACTCTTT; cdr3_aa: CATWDSQSNYCKKLF
v_call: TRGV4; clone_size: few; j_call: TRGJ1/TRGJ2; cdr3_nt: TGTGCCACCTGGGATGGGTACGTCAAGAAACTCTTT; cdr3_aa: CATWDGYVKKLF
v_call: TRGV2; clone_size: .; j_call: TRGJ1/TRGJ2; cdr3_nt: TGTGCCACCTGGGACCGCCCCTTGATCGAGAAACTCTTT; cdr3_aa: CATWDRPLIEKLF
v_call: TRGV2; clone_size: .; j_call: TRGJP2; cdr3_nt: TGTGCCACCTGGGACGGGCCGGTGAGTAGTGATTGGATCAAGACGTTT; cdr3_aa: CATWDGPVSSDWIKTF
v_call: TRGV4; clone_size: few; j_call: TRGJ1/TRGJ2; cdr3_nt: TGTGCCACCTGGAACTCCCTTTATTATAAGAAACTCTTT; cdr3_aa: CATWNSLYYKKLF
v_call: TRGV9; clone_size: .; j_call: TRGJ1/TRGJ2; cdr3_nt: TGTGCCTTGTGGGACGTCATAGGACATAAGAAACTCTTT; cdr3_aa: CALWDVIGHKKLF
v_call: TRGV9; clone_size: .; j_call: TRGJP; cdr3_nt: TGTGCCTTGACACGGGGAGAGTTGGGCAAAAAAATCAAGGTATTT; cdr3_aa: CALTRGELGKKIKVF
v_call: TRGV4; clone_size: once; j_call: TRGJ1/TRGJ2; cdr3_nt: TGTGCCACCTGGCCCTGGCACAAATACGTATATTATAAGAAACTCTTT; cdr3_aa: CATWPWHKYVYYKKLF
v_call: TRGV2; clone_size: .; j_call: TRGJ1/TRGJ2; cdr3_nt: TGTGCCACCTGGGACGGGCTGATCTATTATAAGAAACTCTTT; cdr3_aa: CATWDGLIYYKKLF
v_call: TRGV4; clone_size: .; j_call: TRGJ1/TRGJ2; cdr3_nt: TGTGCCACCTGGAATGGGTATTCGAATTATTATAAGAAACTCTTT; cdr3_aa: CATWNGYSNYYKKLF
v_call: TRGV2; clone_size: few; j_call: TRGJ1/TRGJ2; cdr3_nt: TGTGCCACCTGGGACGGGCCTCGTTATTATAAGAAACTCTTT; cdr3_aa: CATWDGPRYYKKLF
v_call: TRGV3; clone_size: .; j_call: TRGJP2; cdr3_nt: TGTGCCACCTGGGACAGACCTTCAGCCGTTTGGATCAAGACGTTT; cdr3_aa: CATWDRPSAVWIKTF